Below, 21 T cell receptor beta chains from the same sample are listed, as sequenced in a study of Ad26.COV2.S vaccination and SARS-CoV-2 variants. The treatment is: some 20 received Ad26.COV2.S at low or high dose, single or two shots; about 5 received placebo; per-sample allocation not given. Samples came from day 63 after the first vaccine or placebo injection. Produced via immunoSEQ multiplex PCR; TCRdb's table is partial and in-frame only. Found here are 200,000 to 300,000 clones, around 85% of them singletons; the top ten hold roughly 3%. The sequenced sample was peripheral blood, obtained in a trial of Ad26.COV2.S vaccine versus placebo. Every receptor here comes from a person aged 18-60 years who received the Ad26.COV2.S COVID-19 vaccine or a placebo.

J is TRBJ2-7 and V is TRBV7-9, with a tentative D call TRBD1 (5 bases). The CDR3 extends over 13 amino acids. Trimming took 1 base from V and 3 from J, leaving 7 bases between them. Per the germline V gene, CDR1 is SEHNR and CDR2 is FQNEAQ (reference sequence). The chain's CDR3 is CASSLGQLYEQYF. The CDR3 nucleotides read TGTGCCAGCAGCTTAGGACAGCTCTACGAGCAGTACTTC.

The chain links TRBV28 to TRBJ1-2, with 9 nucleotides matching TRBD1. The germline V gene has CDR1 MDHEN and CDR2 SYDVKM. The CDR3 extends over 16 amino acids. After removal of 6 bases from V and 4 bases from J, the junction contained 12 bases not matched to a gene. CDR3 sequence: CASRTPQGARVYGYTF. CDR3 nucleotides: TGTGCCAGCAGAACACCACAGGGGGCGCGTGTCTATGGCTACACCTTC.

This clone has a single count. The chain employs TRBV12-3 or TRBV12-4 and TRBJ2-7; D may be TRBD1 or TRBD2 (5 bases each). Trimming removed 5 bases from V and 7 bases from J, with 12 bases in between. CDR3 size: 12 residues. CDR3 DNA: TGTGCCAGCAGTCTGGGACCCCTAGAGCAGTACGTC. Its translation: CASSLGPLEQYV.

A single count supports this clone. The chain couples TRBV28 to TRBJ2-1; D not resolved. CDR1 is MDHEN and CDR2 is SYDVKM in the germline V gene. The CDR3 has 13 amino acids. Trimming stripped 5 bases from V and 3 bases from J, with 8 bases between. Written as DNA, the CDR3 is TGTGCCAGCAGTCTCGCTAACTACAATGAGCAGTTCTTC. Its translation is CASSLANYNEQFF.

This chain joins TRBV3-1 (or the pseudogene TRBV3-2) and TRBJ2-7; a weak D match, TRBD2 (5 bases). Trimming shortened V by 4 bases and J by 3 bases, and 7 bases separated the two germline ends. The CDR3 runs 12 residues. Per germline, CDR1 LGHDT and CDR2 YNNKEL (reference sequence). CDR3 region: CASSPGYYEQYF. The CDR3 nucleotides are TGTGCCAGCAGCCCGGGGTACTACGAGCAGTACTTC.

V gene TRBV5-1 combines with J gene TRBJ2-2, with 8 bases aligning to TRBD1. The CDR3 spans 16 residues. Looked up from germline, CDR1 is SGHRS and CDR2 is YFSETQ. J lost 8 bases, V lost 1 base, and 10 bases had no gene match. The CDR3 region has the DNA TGCGCCAGCAGCTTGAAGGTCCAGGGGGCTGGTGGGGAGCTGTTTTTT. This translates into CASSLKVQGAGGELFF.

The V and J genes are TRBV5-5 and TRBJ2-7; TRBD1 aligns across 9 bases. The CDR3 extends over 15 amino acids. The V gene end was trimmed by 0 bases and the J gene end by 4 bases; junction bases not matched to a gene: 5. Germline assignment: CDR1 SGHKS and CDR2 YYEKEE (reference sequence). Here the CDR3 DNA reads TGTGCCAGCAGCTTGGCCGGGACAGGGAAATACGAGCAGTACGTC. Translation gives CASSLAGTGKYEQYV.

The V gene is TRBV7-2, the J gene TRBJ1-4; D remains unclear. Germline loops: CDR1 SGHTA, CDR2 FQGNSA. This CDR3 contains 16 residues. V gave up 5 bases and J gave up 4 bases, with 17 bases separating them. The CDR3 coding sequence is TGTGCCAGCAGCCCGACGGGCCGATACATTAATGAAAAACTGTTTTTT. It codes for CASSPTGRYINEKLFF.

This chain connects TRBV6-2 or TRBV6-3 to TRBJ1-5, with no clear D. This CDR3 is 14 amino acids long. CDR1 is MNHEY and CDR2 is SVGEGT in the germline V gene. V gave up 2 bases and J gave up 7 bases, with 12 bases separating them. Here the CDR3 reads CASSYRVERQPQHF. The CDR3 bases are TGTGCCAGCAGTTACAGGGTTGAGCGCCAGCCCCAGCATTTT.

The chain joins TRBV7-9 to TRBJ1-4, with 9 bases aligning to TRBD1. The germline CDR1 and CDR2 sequences are SEHNR and FQNEAQ (reference sequence). This CDR3 comprises 16 residues. Trimming removed 5 bases from V and 8 bases from J; junction bases left unmatched: 12. CDR3 bases: TGTGCCAGCAGCACCGCCAGACAGGGGGTTTCGGAAAAACTGTTTTTT. Protein sequence: CASSTARQGVSEKLFF.

The chain has TRBV30 and TRBJ2-7; D unclear. The CDR3 consists of 12 residues. The V and J ends lost 0 bases and 4 bases respectively, with 7 bases between them. Germline CDR1 is GTSNPN and CDR2 is SVGIG (reference sequence). The CDR3 nucleotides read TGTGCCTGGAGTGTAATGGGGTACGAGCAGTACTTC. Translation: CAWSVMGYEQYF.

The rearrangement uses TRBV7-2 and TRBJ2-1; TRBD2 matches at 12 bases. With 3 bases clipped from V and 7 bases from J, the junction kept 7 bases outside the gene matches. Germline values: CDR1 SGHTA, CDR2 FQGNSA. The CDR3 covers 16 residues. The CDR3 sequence: CASSFALAGGRNEQFF. DNA of the CDR3: TGTGCCAGCAGCTTCGCCCTAGCGGGGGGGCGGAATGAGCAGTTCTTC.

The chain couples TRBV6-1 to TRBJ1-5, with 7 bases identical to TRBD1. Germline V gives CDR1 MNHNS, CDR2 SASEGT. The CDR3 runs 15 residues. After removal of 7 bases from V and 2 bases from J, the junction contained 8 bases not matched to a gene. CDR3 residues: CASTLSGGGNQPQHF. DNA for the CDR3: TGTGCCAGCACTCTCTCAGGGGGAGGCAATCAGCCCCAGCATTTT.

The V gene is TRBV7-9, the J gene TRBJ2-7, with 8 bases identical to TRBD1. The J segment lost 5 bases and the V segment lost 1 base, leaving 7 bases of the junction unmatched. CDR3 length: 15 residues. Germline assignment: CDR1 SEHNR and CDR2 FQNEAQ (reference sequence). The CDR3 DNA is TGTGCCAGCAGCTTAGTGGCAGGGGGCGCGAACGAGCAGTACTTC. This sequence encodes CASSLVAGGANEQYF.

Turning to this clone: Other DNA sequences in this sample translate to the same CDR3. The chain links TRBV29-1 to TRBJ2-1, with 11 bases matching TRBD1. This CDR3 comprises 13 residues. The trim removed 6 bases at V and 3 bases at J, leaving 1 base unmatched. Germline CDR1 SQVTM, CDR2 ANQGSEA. The CDR3 nucleotides read TGCAGCGTCGGGACAGGGGGCTACAATGAGCAGTTCTTC. It translates to CSVGTGGYNEQFF.

J is TRBJ2-1 and V is TRBV7-2, with 11 bases lining up with TRBD2. The CDR3 has 15 amino acids. Losses at the gene ends were 5 bases for V and 6 bases for J; bases not matched to a gene: 6. Germline values: CDR1 SGHTA, CDR2 FQGNSA. DNA for the CDR3: TGTGCCAGCAGCCCCACTAGCGGGAGTCGCAATGAGCAGTTCTTC. It is translated as CASSPTSGSRNEQFF.

The DNA for the CDR3 is TGTGCCAGTATACCTAGCGGGAGGAACACCGGGGAGCTGTTTTTT. This gives the protein CASIPSGRNTGELFF. The chain uses TRBV19 and TRBJ2-2; TRBD2 matches 10 bases. V dropped 7 bases and J dropped 1; count of bases not matched to a gene: 3. The CDR3 covers 15 residues. Germline values: CDR1 LNHDA, CDR2 SQIVND (reference sequence). The complete variable domain, with remaining parts taken from reference TRBV19 and TRBJ2-2, reads DGGITQSPKYLFRKEGQNVTLSCEQNLNHDAMYWYRQDPGQGLRLIYYSQIVNDFQKGDIAEGYSVSREKKESFPLTVTSAQKNPTAFYLCASIPSGRNTGELFFGEGSRLTVL.

In this sample, this clone turned up many times. The rearrangement uses TRBV7-3 and TRBJ2-1; D is undetermined. Germline CDR1 reads SGHTA; CDR2 reads FQGTGA. Deletions cut 5 bases from V and 5 bases from J, with 13 bases between. This CDR3 has 14 residues. The DNA of the CDR3 is TGTGCCAGCAGCCCTACCGGGCCCGACAATGAGCAGTTCTTC. This gives the protein CASSPTGPDNEQFF. Based on the CDR3 plus reference TRBV7-3 and TRBJ2-1, the full variable domain is GAGVSQTPSNKVTEKGKYVELRCDPISGHTALYWYRQSLGQGPEFLIYFQGTGAADDSGLPNDRFFAVRPEGSVSTLKIQRTERGDSAVYLCASSPTGPDNEQFFGPGTRLTVL.

This chain links TRBV6-6 with TRBJ1-6, with D maybe TRBD1 (6 bases). CDR3 length: 14 residues. V lost 5 bases, J lost 14 bases, and 19 bases lay in between. Germline V gives CDR1 MNHNY, CDR2 SVGAGI (reference sequence). This chain's CDR3 is CASSITDRDTALHF. CDR3 DNA: TGTGCCAGCAGTATCACTGACCGGGACACAGCCCTCCACTTT.

This chain links TRBV6-2 or TRBV6-3 with TRBJ1-6; D unresolved. This CDR3 region has 11 residues. CDR1 and CDR2 (germline): MNHEY, SVGEGT. V shed 4 bases and J shed 11 bases, with 6 bases lying between them. CDR3 DNA sequence: TGTGCCAGCAGTTCAGGCGCACCCCTCCACTTT. The encoded protein is CASSSGAPLHF.

V and J are TRBV12-3 or TRBV12-4 and TRBJ1-2; D may be TRBD1 (6 bases). Trimming removed 2 bases at V and 5 bases at J, with 9 bases between. The CDR3 sequence is 13 residues long. Here the CDR3 reads CASSLRQEYGYTF. CDR3 coding DNA: TGTGCCAGCAGTTTACGACAGGAGTATGGCTACACCTTC.